A selection of T cell receptor beta chains follows, all from one sample in a study of identical twins. TCRdb independently ran MiXCR on the 5' RACE reads; one entry per CDR3 protein. The sample lists around 690,000 distinct CDR3 sequences, 20% to 25% occurring once. These data also formed part of another study, on T cells expressing NK-cell markers.

What was sequenced was PBMCs. The receptors come from a woman younger than 35 in good health. CDR3s include the opening cysteine and the closing phenylalanine or tryptophan. Each record gives: J gene, D gene, clone size, V gene, CDR3 protein, CDR3 DNA. A D gene is named only where the DNA matches it firmly. Expanded clones get a size class; other rows say once, few or many, or leave the size out.

TRBJ2-1	-	-	TRBV12-3/TRBV12-4	CASSLQEVPRGVQFF	TGTGCCAGCAGTTTACAAGAAGTACCCCGAGGGGTGCAGTTCTTC
TRBJ2-7	-	many	TRBV27	CASGVSYEQYF	TGTGCCAGCGGGGTATCCTACGAGCAGTACTTC
TRBJ1-1	-	many	TRBV6-1	CASSPPDTNTEAFF	TGTGCCAGCAGTCCACCTGACACCAACACTGAAGCTTTCTTT
TRBJ1-2	-	-	TRBV12-3/TRBV12-4	CASSMTGPADGYTF	TGTGCCAGCAGTATGACAGGCCCCGCGGACGGCTACACCTTC
TRBJ2-3	TRBD2	many	TRBV4-2	CASSRGTGRSTDTQYF	TGTGCCAGCAGCCGCGGAACCGGGAGGAGCACAGATACGCAGTATTTT
TRBJ1-2	TRBD1	once	TRBV7-2	CASKGAYNYGYTF	TGTGCCAGCAAGGGGGCCTATAACTATGGCTACACCTTC
TRBJ2-7	TRBD2	few	TRBV7-2	CASSSTWAGGEMYEQYF	TGTGCCAGCAGCTCCACCTGGGCGGGGGGGGAGATGTACGAGCAGTACTTC
TRBJ1-1	-	-	TRBV6-1	CGGGTRTEAFF	TGTGGCGGGGGGACACGCACTGAAGCTTTCTTT
TRBJ2-7	-	few	TRBV9	CASSVSPHNAADQYF	TGTGCCAGCAGCGTAAGTCCCCATAATGCCGCCGATCAGTACTTC
TRBJ2-1	-	few	TRBV12-3/TRBV12-4	CASSLSRAKKLAHNEQFF	TGTGCCAGCAGTTTATCCCGAGCCAAAAAACTAGCACACAATGAGCAGTTCTTC
TRBJ1-1	-	-	TRBV7-9	CASSLEFGGAEAFF	TGTGCCAGCAGCTTAGAATTTGGGGGTGCTGAAGCTTTCTTT
TRBJ2-3	-	many	TRBV5-6	CASSLRVTSEGDTQYF	TGTGCCAGCAGCTTGAGGGTTACGAGCGAGGGAGATACGCAGTATTTT
TRBJ2-1	TRBD2	-	TRBV20-1	CSVPRRGLAGYNEQFF	TGCAGTGTACCCCGAAGGGGACTAGCGGGCTACAATGAGCAGTTCTTC
TRBJ2-2	-	few	TRBV4-3	CASSPQRVLTGELFF	TGCGCCAGCAGCCCTCAGCGGGTACTTACCGGGGAGCTGTTTTTT
TRBJ1-2	-	few	TRBV20-1	CSAPLGSSYGYTF	TGCAGTGCTCCCCTAGGTAGTAGCTATGGCTACACCTTC
TRBJ2-1	-	many	TRBV5-1	CASSLQGLEQFF	TGCGCCAGCAGCTTGCAAGGACTAGAGCAGTTCTTC
TRBJ2-1	-	-	TRBV5-1	CASLPPGDAHNEQFF	TGCGCCAGCTTGCCCCCGGGGGACGCCCACAATGAGCAGTTCTTC
TRBJ2-1	TRBD2	once	TRBV7-3	CASSLRASGGAYFYNEQFF	TGTGCCAGCAGCTTACGGGCCAGCGGGGGGGCCTATTTCTACAATGAGCAGTTCTTC
TRBJ2-3	-	-	TRBV20-1	CSATQGFSTDTQYF	TGCAGTGCTACCCAGGGCTTTAGCACAGATACGCAGTATTTT
TRBJ2-7	-	-	TRBV6-5	CASSYSRQSSYEQYF	TGTGCCAGCAGTTACTCTCGACAGAGCTCCTACGAGCAGTACTTC
TRBJ2-1	-	few	TRBV12-3/TRBV12-4	CASSFGGFIYNEQFF	TGTGCCAGCAGTTTTGGGGGGTTTATCTACAATGAGCAGTTCTTC
TRBJ2-7	-	-	TRBV20-1	CSAMTGTLYEQYF	TGCAGTGCCATGACCGGGACACTCTACGAGCAGTACTTC
TRBJ2-1	TRBD1	-	TRBV9	CASSVGGQGVSTNEQFF	TGTGCCAGCAGCGTAGGAGGACAGGGCGTATCCACCAATGAGCAGTTCTTC
TRBJ2-7	-	-	TRBV30	CAWSVRGRGAYEQYF	TGTGCCTGGAGTGTACGGGGTAGGGGGGCGTACGAGCAGTACTTC
TRBJ2-7	-	many	TRBV25-1	CASGLSISNEQYF	TGTGCCAGCGGCCTATCCATCAGCAACGAGCAGTACTTC
TRBJ2-7	TRBD2	-	TRBV5-1	CASSLAGGADEQYF	TGCGCCAGCAGCTTGGCCGGGGGGGCAGACGAGCAGTACTTC
TRBJ2-2	-	many	TRBV29-1	CSVGDGRELFF	TGCAGCGTTGGGGATGGCCGGGAGCTGTTTTTT
TRBJ1-2	-	many	TRBV12-3/TRBV12-4	CASTAMTSYGYTF	TGTGCCAGCACCGCTATGACATCCTATGGCTACACCTTC
TRBJ2-7	TRBD2	-	TRBV7-8	CASSERLAGADYEQYF	TGTGCCAGCAGCGAACGACTAGCGGGGGCCGACTACGAGCAGTACTTC
TRBJ1-1	-	few	TRBV20-1	CSARLQNTEAFF	TGCAGTGCTAGACTCCAGAACACTGAAGCTTTCTTT
TRBJ2-1	-	-	TRBV5-1	CASSPGGDLINEQFF	TGCGCCAGCAGCCCCGGAGGTGACCTTATCAATGAGCAGTTCTTC
TRBJ1-1	-	many	TRBV12-3/TRBV12-4	CASSFGGRTEAFF	TGTGCCAGCAGTTTCGGGGGTCGGACTGAAGCTTTCTTT
TRBJ2-1	TRBD2	-	TRBV7-8	CASTPDPIAGATYNEQFF	TGTGCCAGCACCCCCGACCCGATAGCGGGGGCGACCTACAATGAGCAGTTCTTC
TRBJ2-5	-	few	TRBV5-6	CASSGVVQETQYF	TGTGCCAGCAGCGGGGTAGTCCAAGAGACCCAGTACTTC
TRBJ2-3	-	many	TRBV6-5	CASSYSILGRRTDTQYF	TGTGCCAGCAGTTACTCGATATTGGGACGGCGCACAGATACGCAGTATTTT
TRBJ1-1	-	-	TRBV12-3/TRBV12-4	CASSFVTGPAFF	TGTGCCAGCAGTTTCGTCACAGGGCCAGCTTTCTTT
TRBJ2-7	TRBD2	-	TRBV10-3	CAISAPSGGHEQYF	TGTGCCATCAGTGCCCCCAGCGGGGGTCACGAGCAGTACTTC
TRBJ2-1	TRBD1	-	TRBV6-5	CASVGLRGPYNEQFF	TGTGCCAGCGTTGGGTTGAGGGGGCCCTACAATGAGCAGTTCTTC
TRBJ2-3	-	-	TRBV6-1	CASSGFLAGTTDTQYF	TGTGCCAGCAGTGGGTTCTTGGCGGGGACGACAGATACGCAGTATTTT
TRBJ2-1	-	-	TRBV20-1	CSASYGWGTRGPEQFF	TGCAGTGCTTCTTATGGTTGGGGGACGAGGGGCCCTGAGCAGTTCTTC
TRBJ1-5	TRBD1	few	TRBV20-1	CSASLDREGQPQHF	TGCAGTGCTTCCCTGGACAGGGAAGGACAGCCCCAGCATTTT
TRBJ2-1	TRBD2	few	TRBV27	CASSDGRASYNEQFF	TGTGCCAGCAGCGACGGGAGGGCCTCCTACAATGAGCAGTTCTTC
TRBJ1-5	-	-	TRBV15	CATSRDRPGAGQPQHF	TGTGCCACCAGCAGAGATAGGCCAGGGGCGGGTCAGCCCCAGCATTTT
TRBJ2-7	-	-	TRBV5-6	CASSFTMGEQYF	TGTGCCAGCAGCTTCACGATGGGGGAGCAGTACTTC
TRBJ2-7	-	-	TRBV11-2	CASRPGAYREKSGTYEQYF	TGTGCCAGCAGACCTGGGGCGTATCGGGAGAAGTCGGGGACCTACGAGCAGTACTTC
TRBJ1-2	-	many	TRBV27	CASSSTSSAYGYTF	TGTGCCAGCAGTTCTACCTCCAGCGCGTATGGCTACACCTTC
TRBJ2-1	-	few	TRBV27	CASSGVPEKKFF	TGTGCCAGCAGTGGGGTCCCGGAGAAGAAGTTCTTC
TRBJ1-2	-	few	TRBV20-1	CSARDYTF	TGCAGTGCCCGGGACTACACCTTC
TRBJ2-5	-	-	TRBV7-2	CASSLDHRGTQYF	TGTGCCAGCAGCCTGGACCATAGGGGGACCCAGTACTTC
TRBJ2-2	-	few	TRBV12-3/TRBV12-4	CASRRTLLNTGELFF	TGTGCCAGCCGTAGGACTTTACTCAACACCGGGGAGCTGTTTTTT
TRBJ2-2	TRBD1	few	TRBV9	CASRLPGTGDTGELFF	TGTGCCAGCAGACTACCCGGGACAGGGGACACCGGGGAGCTGTTTTTT
TRBJ2-5	TRBD1	-	TRBV6-6	CASVRDSQETQYF	TGTGCCAGCGTTCGGGACAGCCAAGAGACCCAGTACTTC
TRBJ2-1	-	-	TRBV6-6	CASLEDSYNEQFF	TGTGCCAGCTTAGAGGACTCCTACAATGAGCAGTTCTTC
TRBJ1-1	-	many	TRBV4-3	CASSPTVLNTEAFF	TGCGCCAGCAGCCCGACAGTTCTGAACACTGAAGCTTTCTTT